In its sample, the clone carrying this T cell receptor (beta chain) was seen many times. Its antigen is still unknown. The data stem from a study of T cells in Graves' hyperthyroidism and ophthalmopathy. Findings and caveats of the study: The majority of expanded thyroid clonotypes above 0.001 also appeared in blood. A model of 13 V-J features distinguished ophthalmopathy from stable hyperthyroidism.

Hyperthyroidism, newly diagnosed and lasting under 2 months, affected patients aged 18 to 65. At first hyperthyroidism diagnosis, before any ophthalmopathy symptoms, the blood sample was collected. The investigators amplified TCR beta CDR3 regions from RNA transcripts. First-round RT-PCR targeting the TCR CDR3 was performed with the HTBI primer set. From the multiplex PCR reads, TCRdb called clonotypes with MiXCR, one entry per CDR3 protein. The table shows a few hundred thousand distinct CDR3 sequences, with 15% to 19% occurring only once. CDR1 LNHNV and CDR2 YYDKDF come from the germline V gene (reference sequence). V trimming: 2 bases; J trimming: 2 bases; junction bases outside the gene matches: 4. CDR3 length: 16 amino acids.

This TCR derives from a woman aged 18-30 years with Graves' hyperthyroidism that later progressed to Graves' ophthalmopathy. Sequencing was carried out using blood. The gene calls are TRBV15 and TRBJ2-7, with TRBD1 matching 12 bases. The CDR3 nucleotides read TGTGCCACCAGCAGAAAAGGGACAGGGGGCACCTACGAGCAGTACTTC. It specifies CATSRKGTGGTYEQYF.